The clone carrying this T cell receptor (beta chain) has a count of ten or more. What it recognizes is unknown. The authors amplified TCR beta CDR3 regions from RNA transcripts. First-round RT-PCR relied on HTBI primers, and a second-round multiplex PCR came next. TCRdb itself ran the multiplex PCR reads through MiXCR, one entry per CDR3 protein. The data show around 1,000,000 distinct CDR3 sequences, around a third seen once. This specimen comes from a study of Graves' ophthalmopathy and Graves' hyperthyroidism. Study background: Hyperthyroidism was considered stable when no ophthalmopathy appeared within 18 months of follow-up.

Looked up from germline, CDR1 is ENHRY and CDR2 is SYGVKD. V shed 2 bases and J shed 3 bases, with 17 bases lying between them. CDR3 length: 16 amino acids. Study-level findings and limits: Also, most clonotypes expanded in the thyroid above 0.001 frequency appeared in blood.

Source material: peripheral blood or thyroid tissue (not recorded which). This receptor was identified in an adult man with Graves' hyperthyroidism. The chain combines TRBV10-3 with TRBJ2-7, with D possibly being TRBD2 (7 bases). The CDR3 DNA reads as TGTGCCATCAGTGAGACCCGCGGGGGCCGCCTCTACGAGCAGTACTTC. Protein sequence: CAISETRGGRLYEQYF.